Presented here are 26 T cell receptor beta chains from one specimen sequenced in a study of vaccination and CD4 T cells after COVID-19 (dated by TCRdb to between 2021 and 2022). These TCRs are of unknown antigen specificity. What this sample's treatment or condition label stands for: roughly nine-day PBMC culture with coronavirus spike peptide pools or control peptides (ViraFEST assay). Library creation used PCR. Sequencing was carried out with an Illumina iSeq 100. At the Johns Hopkins FTIC core, DNA from the cultured CD4+ T cells underwent TCR sequencing with the Oncomine TCR Beta short-read assay. TCRdb redid the processing of the public reads, applying fastp at Q25 and MiXCR, and retained in-frame beta chains. Rows merge per CDR3 protein into single entries with the most common DNA and genes. For this sample the table gives 15,000 to 18,000 distinct CDR3 sequences, of which roughly 52% were detected only once. 16% of the sample rests with the top ten.

This specimen consisted of CD4+ T cells from blood, cultured in vitro, obtained before SARS-CoV-2 vaccination. The receptor set was obtained from a human donor who had recovered from COVID-19.

About this clonotype itself: A much larger clone differs from this one at a single base, so this may be a read error. This chain connects TRBV20-1 to TRBJ2-7, with a possible D match to TRBD2 (5 bases). Per the germline V gene, CDR1 is DFQATT and CDR2 is SNEGSKA (reference sequence). V lost 4 bases and J lost 3, with 16 bases in between. CDR3 length: 14 amino acids. This CDR3 reads CSAMGGLGSYEQYF. In DNA, the CDR3 is TGCAGTGCTATGGGTGGGTTGGGGAGCTACGAGCAGTACTTC.

The genes are TRBV6-1 and TRBJ1-3; D gene ambiguous. V gave up 4 bases and J gave up 2 bases, with 6 bases separating them. Per the germline V gene, CDR1 is MNHNS and CDR2 is SASEGT. The CDR3 length is 13 residues. The CDR3 spells CASSGKTGNTIYF. In DNA form, the CDR3 reads TGTGCCAGCAGTGGGAAAACTGGAAACACCATATATTTT.

The chain employs TRBV6-4 and TRBJ2-3, with TRBD1 matching over 7 bases. CDR3 size: 13 residues. Germline V CDR1 and CDR2: MRHNA, SNTAGT. The junction had 10 bases not matched to a gene; V was cut back by 6 bases and J by 10 bases. CDR3: CASSRQGSEAQYF. DNA for the CDR3: TGTGCCAGCAGCCGACAGGGTTCGGAAGCGCAGTATTTT.

This clonotype has only a few counts. V and J are TRBV7-3 and TRBJ2-3; D is unclear. There are 13 residues in the CDR3. V gave up 3 bases and J gave up 1 base, with 5 bases separating them. CDR1 is SGHTA, CDR2 FQGTGA, per germline. The CDR3 DNA follows: TGTGCCAGCAGCTTTGACGGCACAGATACGCAGTATTTT. Its protein is CASSFDGTDTQYF.

The chain carries TRBV2 and TRBJ2-5; D possibly corresponds to TRBD2 (5 bases). This CDR3 is built from 15 residues. Germline V gives CDR1 SNHLY, CDR2 FYNNEI. The V gene lost 5 bases and the J gene lost 3 bases, with 16 bases spanning the gap. The CDR3 is CASSPPGLREETQYF. CDR3 coding DNA: TGTGCCAGCAGTCCCCCCGGACTCCGGGAAGAGACCCAGTACTTC.

The chain carries TRBV19 and TRBJ2-7, with TRBD2 identical over 10 bases. CDR3 length: 16 residues. Germline lookup yields CDR1 LNHDA and CDR2 SQIVND (reference sequence). The V segment lost 3 bases and the J segment 4 bases; nucleotides outside the gene matches: 9. CDR3 in amino acids: CASSIGASGRRYEQYF. CDR3 nucleotide sequence: TGTGCCAGTAGTATTGGAGCTAGCGGGAGAAGGTACGAGCAGTACTTC.

This clonotype has only a few counts. J is TRBJ2-5 and V is TRBV6-1; tentatively, D is TRBD2 (6 bases). Germline V gives CDR1 MNHNS, CDR2 SASEGT. The CDR3 runs to 15 residues. V was shortened by 0 bases and J by 6 bases, with 14 bases between the two germline ends. As DNA, the CDR3 is TGTGCCAGCAGTGAAGCGCTCAGCGGGTTAAAGACCCAGTACTTC. This sequence encodes CASSEALSGLKTQYF.

This clonotype was seen more than once but under ten times. The gene calls are TRBV6-5 and TRBJ2-7, with D possibly TRBD2 on 6 matching bases. CDR1 is MNHEY and CDR2 is SVGAGI in the germline V gene. Trimming left V 0 bases short and J 2 bases short, with 8 bases between. The CDR3 totals 14 residues. CDR3 DNA sequence: TGTGCCAGCAGTTACTCGGACTACACCTACGAGCAGTACTTC. Translation: CASSYSDYTYEQYF.

This clonotype was picked up one time. The rearrangement links TRBV5-4 to TRBJ2-7, with D perhaps TRBD2 (5 bases). Germline V gene lookup returns CDR1 SGHNT and CDR2 YYREEE (reference sequence). The CDR3 length is 15 residues. V shed 3 bases and J shed 6 bases, with 19 bases lying between them. CDR3 coding DNA: TGTGCCAGCAGCTATTTCCCTAGTTCGGGGATCGAGCAGTACTTC. This codes for CASSYFPSSGIEQYF. The whole variable domain, remainder taken from reference TRBV5-4 and TRBJ2-7, is ETGVTQSPTHLIKTRGQQVTLRCSSQSGHNTVSWYQQALGQGPQFIFQYYREEENGRGNFPPRFSGLQFPNYSSELNVNALELDDSALYLCASSYFPSSGIEQYFGPGTRLTVT.

This clonotype came up a few times. The chain uses TRBV6-1 and TRBJ1-5; 8 positions match TRBD1. This CDR3 comprises 15 residues. V gave up 7 bases and J gave up 1 base; unmatched junction bases: 6. Looked up from germline, CDR1 is MNHNS and CDR2 is SASEGT. The CDR3 nucleotides read TGTGCCAGCACTAGGACAGGGCCCAGCAATCAGCCCCAGCATTTT. It is translated as CASTRTGPSNQPQHF.

The V call is TRBV2, the J call TRBJ2-5; 8 bases are shared with TRBD1. The CDR3 runs to 15 residues. Losses at the gene ends were 6 bases for V and 5 bases for J; bases not matched to a gene: 11. In germline, CDR1 is SNHLY, CDR2 FYNNEI. CDR3 in DNA: TGTGCCAGCAGCCCCGGGGCAGGGGGCTGGGAGACCCAGTACTTC. Protein: CASSPGAGGWETQYF.

This clonotype was counted a few times. J is TRBJ2-2 and V is TRBV2; D call uncertain. The germline CDR1 and CDR2 sequences are SNHLY and FYNNEI. The ends were cut back, 1 base at V and 4 bases at J, with 7 bases in the middle. This CDR3 is 14 amino acids long. The DNA for the CDR3 is TGTGCCAGCAGTGAAGGACCAATCACCGGGGAGCTGTTTTTT. Encoded protein: CASSEGPITGELFF.

The J gene is TRBJ2-5, the V gene TRBV20-1, with 8 nucleotides matching TRBD1. Germline CDR1 reads DFQATT; CDR2 reads SNEGSKA (reference sequence). V shed 3 bases, J shed 5 bases, and the junction held 5 bases outside the gene matches. The length of the CDR3 is 13 residues. CDR3 in amino acids: CSASSTGVETQYF. The CDR3 bases are TGCAGTGCTAGTTCGACAGGGGTCGAGACCCAGTACTTC.

The chain has TRBV20-1 and TRBJ1-3; D is unclear. Trimming removed 0 bases from V and 0 bases from J, with 9 bases in between. Germline lookup yields CDR1 DFQATT and CDR2 SNEGSKA (reference sequence). The CDR3 length is 15 residues. CDR3 protein: CSARDRRLSGNTIYF. As DNA, the CDR3 is TGCAGTGCTAGAGATCGACGGCTCTCTGGAAACACCATATATTTT.

This clonotype was counted only a few times. V and J are TRBV7-2 and TRBJ2-3; the D is unclear. There are 11 residues in the CDR3. V lost 0 bases to trimming and J lost 6 bases, with 1 base between them. CDR1 and CDR2 from the germline V gene are SGHTA and FQGNSA. CDR3 bases: TGTGCCAGCAGCTTAGCCGATACGCAGTATTTT. Its protein product is CASSLADTQYF.

V and J are TRBV6-1 and TRBJ2-5; 8 bases line up with TRBD1. The CDR3 totals 15 residues. Germline V gives CDR1 MNHNS, CDR2 SASEGT. Trimming cost V 4 bases and J 1 base; bases outside gene matches: 5. The CDR3 nucleotides are TGTGCCAGCAGTGCGGAAACAGGGGGCCAAGAGACCCAGTACTTC. Translated, it gives CASSAETGGQETQYF.

This clonotype has only a few counts. The junction differs from germline at one of its ends, possibly a read error. The chain combines TRBV6-1 with TRBJ1-5; unclear D gene. CDR1 MNHNS and CDR2 SASEGT come from the germline V gene. This CDR3 is 12 amino acids long. CDR3 sequence reads: CASREALQPQHF. The CDR3, as DNA: TGTGCCAGCAGAGAAGCACTTCAGCCCCAGCATTTT.

The rearrangement uses TRBV6-1 and TRBJ2-7; D possibly uses TRBD1 or TRBD2 (5 bases each). V was trimmed by 4 bases and J by 6 bases, leaving 22 bases between them. Germline V gene sequence: CDR1 MNHNS, CDR2 SASEGT. CDR3 length: 16 amino acids. CDR3 residues: CASSAAGTPGMSEQYF. The DNA for the CDR3 is TGTGCCAGCAGTGCAGCCGGGACCCCTGGTATGAGCGAGCAGTACTTC.

This rearrangement joins TRBV3-1 to TRBJ1-1; no reliable D call. The CDR3 is 12 amino acids. V was shortened by 5 bases and J by 6 bases, with 10 bases between the two germline ends. CDR1 LGHDT and CDR2 YNNKEL come from the germline V gene (reference sequence). CDR3 sequence (DNA): TGTGCCAGCAGCTCCCGCAATGCTGAAGCTTTCTTT. It encodes CASSSRNAEAFF.

The chain combines TRBV11-2 with TRBJ1-5, with D tentatively TRBD1 (6 bases). The V end was cut by 3 bases, the J end by 4 bases, with 19 bases between. The CDR3 has 17 residues. Germline V gene data show CDR1 as SGHAT and CDR2 as FQNNGV. CDR3 amino acids: CASSFRAGVLANQPQHF. The CDR3 DNA is TGTGCCAGCAGCTTTCGAGCAGGGGTTTTGGCAAATCAGCCCCAGCATTTT.

This clonotype was counted a few times. V usage is TRBV7-9 and J usage is TRBJ2-1; D ambiguous. Germline V gene sequence: CDR1 SEHNR, CDR2 FQNEAQ (reference sequence). This CDR3 region has 16 residues. Trimming pared 0 bases from V and 0 bases from J, leaving 9 bases between. The CDR3 DNA reads as TGTGCCAGCAGCTTAGCGGCCAGGCCCTCCTACAATGAGCAGTTCTTC. Protein product: CASSLAARPSYNEQFF.

The chain links TRBV15 to TRBJ2-5, with 9 positions matching TRBD1. The V segment lost 0 bases and the J segment 3 bases; nucleotides outside the gene matches: 2. CDR3 length equals 15 residues. The germline CDR1 and CDR2 sequences are LNHNV and YYDKDF (reference sequence). CDR3 sequence reads: CATSRDRTGEETQYF. CDR3 coding DNA: TGTGCCACCAGCAGAGACCGGACAGGGGAAGAGACCCAGTACTTC.

This clonotype was picked up a small number of times. Here the CDR3 reads CATSAPGFGGKSSYEQYF. CDR3 bases: TGTGCCACCAGCGCCCCGGGGTTTGGCGGGAAAAGCTCCTACGAGCAGTACTTC. The V and J genes are TRBV15 and TRBJ2-7, with D maybe TRBD2 (6 bases). There are 18 residues in the CDR3. The ends were cut back, 5 bases at V and 0 bases at J, with 23 bases in the middle. The germline gives CDR1 LNHNV, CDR2 YYDKDF (reference sequence).

The chain links TRBV20-1 to TRBJ1-5, with a possible D match to TRBD1 (6 bases). The CDR3 extends over 12 amino acids. V shed 7 bases and J shed 7 bases, with 14 bases lying between them. The germline V gene encodes CDR1 DFQATT and CDR2 SNEGSKA (reference sequence). DNA for the CDR3: TGCAGTGTGGTCTCAGGGGACCAGCCCCAGCATTTT. Translation: CSVVSGDQPQHF.

V and J are TRBV15 and TRBJ1-4; no reliable D call. Germline V gene lookup returns CDR1 LNHNV and CDR2 YYDKDF (reference sequence). This CDR3 has 15 amino acids. V lost 0 bases to trimming and J lost 8 bases, with 13 bases between them. Written as DNA, the CDR3 is TGTGCCACCAGCAGAGAAAGGGCAATGGTCGAAAAACTGTTTTTT. Translation gives CATSRERAMVEKLFF.

The rearrangement uses TRBV4-1 and TRBJ1-2; D not resolved. V lost 3 bases and J lost 4, with 12 bases in between. CDR3 length: 14 residues. Germline loops: CDR1 MGHRA, CDR2 YSYEKL. The CDR3 region is CASSHPRPLYGYTF. As DNA, the CDR3 is TGCGCCAGCAGCCACCCCCGGCCCCTCTATGGCTACACCTTC.